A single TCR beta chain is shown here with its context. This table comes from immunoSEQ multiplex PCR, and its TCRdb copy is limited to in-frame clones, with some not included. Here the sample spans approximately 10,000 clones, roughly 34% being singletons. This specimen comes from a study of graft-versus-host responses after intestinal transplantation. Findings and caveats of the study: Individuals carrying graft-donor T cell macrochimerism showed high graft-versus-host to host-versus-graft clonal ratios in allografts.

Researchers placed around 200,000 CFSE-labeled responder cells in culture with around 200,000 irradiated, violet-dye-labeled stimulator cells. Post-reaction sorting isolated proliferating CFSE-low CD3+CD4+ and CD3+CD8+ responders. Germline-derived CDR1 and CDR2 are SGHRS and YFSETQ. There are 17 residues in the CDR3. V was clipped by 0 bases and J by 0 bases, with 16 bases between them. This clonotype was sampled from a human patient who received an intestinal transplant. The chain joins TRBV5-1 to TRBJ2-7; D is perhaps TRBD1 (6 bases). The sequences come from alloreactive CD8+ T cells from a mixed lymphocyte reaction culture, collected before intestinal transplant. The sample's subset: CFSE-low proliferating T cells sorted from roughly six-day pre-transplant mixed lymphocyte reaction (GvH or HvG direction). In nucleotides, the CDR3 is TGCGCCAGCAGCTTGGACTTCCAGACAGGCAGCTCCTACGAGCAGTACTTC. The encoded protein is CASSLDFQTGSSYEQYF.